The 18 T cell receptor beta chains presented below share a single source sample, sequenced in a study of T cells in Graves' hyperthyroidism and ophthalmopathy. It was RNA transcripts that yielded the amplified TCR beta CDR3 regions. Using the HTBI primer set, a first-round RT-PCR was run on the TCR CDR3. TCRdb itself ran the multiplex PCR reads through MiXCR, one entry per CDR3 protein. This sample carries hundreds of thousands of distinct CDR3 sequences, about 15% of them seen once, and the ten largest clones take around a third. What was sequenced was blood. These receptors were obtained from a woman in her twenties or thirties with Graves' hyperthyroidism.

As concerns this clonotype: A read error may be the cause here, since a much bigger clone is one base away. The chain carries TRBV20-1 and TRBJ2-5; 7 positions match TRBD1. The CDR3 contains 13 residues. Germline trimming cut 0 bases from V and 5 bases from J; bases unmatched to any gene: 3. The germline V gene has CDR1 DFQATT and CDR2 SNEGSKA (reference sequence). The CDR3 DNA reads TGCAGTGCTAGAGAGGACAGGACTGAGACCCAGTACTTC. Amino acid sequence: CSAREDRTETQYF.

This clonotype was seen just once. The rearrangement links TRBV3-1 to TRBJ1-5; tentative D call: TRBD1 (5 bases). The V gene's germline CDR1 is LGHDT and CDR2 YNNKEL (reference sequence). This CDR3 is built from 12 residues. V was clipped by 4 bases and J by 11 bases, with 12 bases between them. The CDR3 sequence is CASSPLGQTQHF. In DNA form, the CDR3 reads TGTGCCAGCAGCCCCCTGGGGCAGACCCAGCATTTT.

This sequence joins TRBV12-3 or TRBV12-4 and TRBJ1-2; D not certain. The CDR3 is 14 residues long. V gave up 5 bases and J gave up 7 bases, with 17 bases separating them. DNA of the CDR3: TGTGCCAGCAGTCTGACGCCAAAAGCGCTTGGCTACACCTTC. This sequence encodes CASSLTPKALGYTF.

This clonotype was seen repeatedly, ten times or more. The chain uses TRBV18 and TRBJ1-5; 9 nucleotides match TRBD1. The CDR3 length is 15 residues. Germline V gene lookup returns CDR1 KGHSH and CDR2 LQKENI. V lost 3 bases, J lost 7 bases, and 7 bases stayed unmatched. CDR3 residues: CASSPRTGEGQPQHF. In nucleotides, the CDR3 is TGTGCCAGCTCACCGAGGACAGGGGAGGGACAGCCCCAGCATTTT.

The chain joins TRBV6-9 to TRBJ2-1; 10 nucleotides match TRBD2. V was pared by 0 bases and J by 2 bases, with 4 bases of the junction left unmatched. The CDR3 length is 17 residues. Germline CDR1 is MNHGY and CDR2 is SVAAGI. The CDR3 sequence is CASSYSFTSGAYNEQFF. CDR3 DNA: TGTGCCAGCAGTTATTCTTTCACTAGCGGGGCCTACAATGAGCAGTTCTTC.

This clonotype was observed once. Possible read error: a much larger clone is one base away. The chain recombines TRBV11-2 with TRBJ1-4; 10 nucleotides agree with TRBD1. This CDR3 has 15 amino acids. V was pared by 7 bases and J by 7 bases, with 9 bases of the junction left unmatched. From germline, CDR1 is SGHAT and CDR2 FQNNGV. CDR3 protein: CASNLSGTGAEKLFF. The DNA of the CDR3 is TGTGCCAGCAACTTGTCCGGGACAGGGGCTGAAAAACTGTTTTTT.

The table lists this clonotype with many counts. V gene TRBV24-1 combines with J gene TRBJ2-5, with TRBD2 as a possible D gene (6 bases). V was trimmed by 1 base and J by 4 bases, leaving 12 bases between them. Germline loops: CDR1 KGHDR, CDR2 SFDVKD. This CDR3 contains 15 residues. The CDR3 loop reads CATSDFGGSRETQYF. DNA for the CDR3: TGTGCCACCAGTGATTTCGGGGGTTCCAGAGAGACCCAGTACTTC.

This clonotype was observed many times. The chain joins TRBV30 to TRBJ2-7; D gene unclear. Germline V gene lookup returns CDR1 GTSNPN and CDR2 SVGIG (reference sequence). This CDR3 is 13 amino acids long. Trimming pared 4 bases from V and 6 bases from J, leaving 16 bases between. The CDR3 nucleotides read TGTGCCTGGAAAACCTTAGTATCTCGCGAGCAGTACTTC. Protein: CAWKTLVSREQYF.

This chain uses TRBV20-1 with TRBJ2-1; 10 bases line up with TRBD2. Germline CDR1 reads DFQATT; CDR2 reads SNEGSKA (reference sequence). The CDR3 is 13 residues long. The trim removed 0 bases at V and 12 bases at J, leaving 5 bases unmatched. The CDR3 spells CSARDSPSGGQFF. In DNA form, the CDR3 reads TGCAGTGCTAGAGATTCGCCTAGCGGGGGGCAGTTCTTC.

This chain links TRBV11-2 with TRBJ2-1; D could derive from TRBD1 or TRBD2 (5 bases each). Germline CDR1 and CDR2: SGHAT and FQNNGV. Between the trimmed V and J ends, which lost 5 bases and 6 bases, there was a span of 14 bases. There are 14 residues in the CDR3. CDR3 protein: CASSPRAGVNEQFF. For the CDR3, the DNA is TGTGCCAGCAGCCCCAGGGCCGGGGTCAATGAGCAGTTCTTC.

This clonotype appeared many times. The rearrangement links TRBV12-3 or TRBV12-4 to TRBJ2-1; TRBD1 is a possible D gene (5 bases). The CDR3 sequence is 13 residues long. The V gene lost 3 bases and the J gene lost 8 bases, with 11 bases spanning the gap. CDR3 sequence (DNA): TGTGCCAGCAGTTTGGGGCAGGTTTATGAGCAGTTCTTC. Protein product: CASSLGQVYEQFF.

This clonotype showed up many times. The chain combines TRBV6-1 with TRBJ2-1; 13 bases fit TRBD2. V gave up 6 bases and J gave up 6 bases; unmatched junction bases: 5. CDR1 is MNHNS, CDR2 SASEGT, per germline. The CDR3 spans 15 residues. CDR3 nucleotides: TGTGCCAGCAGAACCGGGACTAGCGGGACCAATGAGCAGTTCTTC. Protein product: CASRTGTSGTNEQFF.

This clonotype was observed many times. This chain links TRBV7-6 with TRBJ2-7, with 9 bases fitting TRBD2. The V segment lost 3 bases and the J segment 0 bases; nucleotides outside the gene matches: 3. The CDR3 is 15 residues long. The germline V gene encodes CDR1 SGHVS and CDR2 FNYEAQ. CDR3 coding DNA: TGTGCCAGCAGCTTTAGCGGGAGCCACTCCTACGAGCAGTACTTC. This translates into CASSFSGSHSYEQYF.

This clonotype was counted only a few times. The chain has TRBV19 and TRBJ2-1; D is uncertain. V shed 7 bases and J shed 7 bases, with 20 bases lying between them. CDR1 and CDR2 from the germline V gene are LNHDA and SQIVND (reference sequence). The CDR3 consists of 15 residues. CDR3 amino acids: CASTAPVSSGNEQFF. As DNA, the CDR3 is TGTGCCAGTACCGCCCCTGTCTCCTCCGGTAATGAGCAGTTCTTC.

This clonotype has at least ten counts. This chain joins TRBV27 and TRBJ2-1, with a possible D match to TRBD1 (6 bases). V shed 0 bases and J shed 6 bases, with 12 bases lying between them. Germline assignment: CDR1 MNHEY and CDR2 SMNVEV (reference sequence). This CDR3 contains 15 residues. The DNA of the CDR3 is TGTGCCAGCAGTTTATCAGGGGGTACACTCAATGAGCAGTTCTTC. Translating it yields CASSLSGGTLNEQFF.

This clonotype was counted at least ten times. This chain uses TRBV2 with TRBJ1-5, with D uncertain. CDR1 is SNHLY and CDR2 is FYNNEI in the germline V gene. There are 14 residues in the CDR3. The ends were cut back, 4 bases at V and 4 bases at J, with 11 bases in the middle. The CDR3 region has the DNA TGTGCCAGCAGTGTTGACGGGTGGAATCAGCCCCAGCATTTT. Amino acid sequence: CASSVDGWNQPQHF.

The sample holds many counts of this clonotype. The chain is built from TRBV6-1 and TRBJ2-7; D is unresolved. The germline V gene has CDR1 MNHNS and CDR2 SASEGT. The CDR3 totals 13 residues. Trimming took off 7 bases at V and 7 bases at J, with 17 bases between the two ends. CDR3 protein: CASKRLGEIEQYF. CDR3 nucleotides: TGTGCCAGCAAAAGACTCGGCGAGATAGAGCAGTACTTC.

The chain recombines TRBV6-1 with TRBJ2-2, with D possibly matching TRBD1 (7 bases). CDR1 is MNHNS, CDR2 SASEGT, per germline. Trimming took 6 bases from V and 2 from J, leaving 13 bases between them. There are 15 residues in the CDR3. The CDR3 bases are TGTGCCAGCAGGAGACAGGGAGGCAACACCGGGGAGCTGTTTTTT. As protein: CASRRQGGNTGELFF.